The next 6 T cell receptor beta chains were all read from a single sample in a study of blood T cells in healthy people across ages. A J-beta primer mix and a sample-barcoded 5' primer were used in a second PCR of about 7 to 11 cycles. TCRdb reprocessed the 5' RACE reads via MiXCR and lists one record per CDR3 protein. The sample has some 1.5 million distinct CDR3 sequences; approximately 43% are singletons. What was sequenced was blood. The receptor set was obtained from a woman in her late teens or twenties in good health.

The chain employs TRBV11-2 and TRBJ2-1; D perhaps matches TRBD1 (5 bases). With 0 bases removed from V and 5 bases from J, the gap between germline ends came to 11 bases. This CDR3 has 15 residues. CDR1 and CDR2 from the germline V gene are SGHAT and FQNNGV. CDR3 in DNA: TGTGCCAGCAGCTTAGATTGGGTCAGGGACAATGAGCAGTTCTTC. Its translation is CASSLDWVRDNEQFF.

The V gene is TRBV6-2 or TRBV6-3, the J gene TRBJ2-5; D is ambiguous. The CDR3 is 13 residues long. Germline assignment: CDR1 MNHEY and CDR2 SVGEGT. V lost 10 bases and J 1 base, leaving 13 bases between the germline ends. The CDR3 region is CATQTDLQETQYF. In DNA form, the CDR3 reads TGTGCCACCCAGACCGACCTCCAAGAGACCCAGTACTTC.

A word on this clonotype: At one end the junction does not follow the germline gene, possibly because of a read error. The rearrangement links TRBV5-1 to TRBJ2-1, with TRBD2 identical over 10 bases. CDR3 length: 17 amino acids. CDR1 and CDR2 (germline): SGHRS, YFSETQ. The CDR3 loop reads CASSSNIGLAVYNERFF. The CDR3 DNA reads as TGCGCCAGCAGTTCTAACATTGGACTAGCGGTTTACAATGAGCGGTTCTTC. The complete variable domain, with remaining parts taken from reference TRBV5-1 and TRBJ2-1, reads KAGVTQTPRYLIKTRGQQVTLSCSPISGHRSVSWYQQTPGQGLQFLFEYFSETQRNKGNFPGRFSGRQFSNSRSEMNVSTLELGDSALYLCASSSNIGLAVYNERFFGPGTRLTVL.

This clonotype occurred a few times. This chain connects TRBV12-3 or TRBV12-4 to TRBJ1-2; no definite D call. Trimming pared 2 bases from V and 0 bases from J, leaving 10 bases between. This CDR3 comprises 15 residues. CDR3 DNA: TGTGCCAGCAGTTTATTGCTCAGCTCTAACTATGGCTACACCTTC. It specifies CASSLLLSSNYGYTF.

The V gene is TRBV18, the J gene TRBJ2-5, with D tentatively TRBD1 (6 bases). Judging by the DNA end, TRBJ2-7 fits better; the J call may be wrong. There are 12 residues in the CDR3. CDR1 is KGHSH, CDR2 LQKENI, per germline. The CDR3 coding sequence is TGTGCCAGCTCATACAGGGTCGACGAGCAGTACTTC. Encoded protein: CASSYRVDEQYF.

With regard to this clonotype: One end of the junction is discordant with germline, which a read error may explain. J is TRBJ2-3 and V is TRBV15; D may be TRBD1 (5 bases). Germline assignment: CDR1 LNHNV and CDR2 YYDKDF (reference sequence). The CDR3 has 13 residues. Here the CDR3 DNA reads TGTACCACCAGCACGGACAACACAGATACGCAGTATTTT. This sequence encodes CTTSTDNTDTQYF.